Shown below are 16 T cell receptor delta chains from a single sample sequenced in a study of γδ T cells in repeated Plasmodium falciparum infection. Vgamma9/Vdelta2+ and Vdelta2-negative gammadelta T cells were flow-sorted from PBMC for bulk sequencing. TCRdb redid clone calling on the multiplex PCR reads using CATT. The data hold around 82,000 delta-chain clones, with over 1.3% observed a single time. Sequencing used gamma-delta T cells from blood. The receptors shown here come from a pool of human donors (malaria-infected and uninfected, not separated).

This clone was observed a few times. The translation of this DNA and the TCRdb protein of a much larger clone differ at residue 14, probably owing to a read error; the protein shown here is translated from the DNA. The chain combines TRDV1 with TRDJ1, with a weak D call TRDD2 (5 bases). The germline V gene has CDR1 TSWWSYY and CDR2 QGS. CDR3 length: 16 residues. The CDR3 coding sequence is TGTGCTCTTGGGGAACTTAGCTTCCCTTATCACGATAAACCCATCTTT. It codes for CALGELSFPYHDKPIF.

This clone was seen repeatedly, ten times or more. The likely explanation is a read error, given a far larger clone one base away. This sample includes further DNA sequences coding for the same CDR3. The CDR3 loop is CACDTVSQGGKYTDKLIF. CDR3 nucleotides: TGTGCCTGTGACACCGTAAGTCAAGGGGGAAAGTACACCGATAAACTCATCTTC. V gene assignment gives TRDV2, but the J gene was left uncalled; the listed D gene, TRDD3, was not tested against the DNA. This CDR3 has 18 amino acids. Per the germline V gene, CDR1 is GEAIGNYY and CDR2 is EKD.

This clone appeared many times. This likely traces to a read error, being one base from a far larger clone. Distinct nucleotide sequences in the sample also encode this CDR3. There is no J gene call, but TRDV2 is given as the V gene; the table's D call, TRDD3, was not checked against the DNA. This CDR3 contains 15 residues. Germline V gene sequence: CDR1 GEAIGNYY, CDR2 EKD. The CDR3, as DNA: TGTGCCTGTGAACGACTCGGGATGAACACCGATAAGCTCATCTTT. This translates into CACERLGMNTDKLIF.

This clone appeared many times. This chain links TRDV2 with TRDJ3; 8 bases match TRDD3. The CDR3 is made up of 18 amino acids. Unmatched junction bases numbered 5, after V lost 2 bases and J lost 0 bases. Looked up from germline, CDR1 is GEAIGNYY and CDR2 is EKD. CDR3 residues: CACDKLGGSSWDTRQMFF. The DNA of the CDR3 is TGTGCCTGTGACAAACTGGGGGGAAGCTCCTGGGACACCCGACAGATGTTTTTC.

This clone was seen a handful of times. A far larger clone is off by one base, so a read error is likely. The sample has other DNA sequences that encode this CDR3 too. This chain links TRDV1 with TRDJ1; D may be TRDD3 (5 bases). The CDR3 is 16 residues long. Germline V gene data show CDR1 as TSWWSYY and CDR2 as QGS. CDR3: CALGERGFSGTDKLIF. In nucleotides, the CDR3 is TGCGCTCTTGGGGAACGGGGCTTCTCGGGGACCGATAAACTCATCTTT.

The sample holds a few counts of this clone. This likely stems from a read error, as it lies one base from a far larger clone. The same CDR3 is also encoded by other DNA sequences in this sample. The chain recombines TRDV1 with TRDJ1, with 8 nucleotides matching TRDD3. Germline CDR1 reads TSWWSYY; CDR2 reads QGS. The CDR3 totals 16 residues. The ends lost 6 bases at V and 4 bases at J; junction bases unmatched: 13. CDR3 sequence reads: CALGRATLGDNDKLIF. CDR3 DNA sequence: TGTGCTCTTGGCAGGGCTACTCTGGGGGACAACGATAAACTCATCTTT.

This clone was seen only a few times. The translation of this DNA and the TCRdb protein of a much larger clone differ at residue 19, probably owing to a read error; the protein shown here is translated from the DNA. The genes are TRDV1 and TRDJ1; 13 nucleotides line up with TRDD3. TCRdb supplies no J gene; here it was assigned by aligning the nucleotide sequence to germline. CDR1 and CDR2 from the germline V gene are TSWWSYY and QGS. The CDR3 loop spans 24 amino acids. The trim removed 1 base at V and 3 bases at J, leaving 26 bases unmatched. The CDR3 DNA reads TGTGCTCTTGGGGAACGGTCCCTCCTTAGGGTACTTAACTGGGGGATACGGTACGCCGATAAACTCATCTTT. It translates to CALGERSLLRVLNWGIRYADKLIF.

A note on this clone: The translation of this DNA and the TCRdb protein of a much larger clone differ at residue 15, probably owing to a read error; the protein shown here is translated from the DNA. V is TRDV2 and J is TRDJ1; 12 bases agree with TRDD3. The CDR3 is 19 residues long. Germline CDR1 and CDR2: GEAIGNYY and EKD. CDR3 coding DNA: TGTGCCTGTGACACCCGTACTGGGGGATACTCAACCTTCACCGGTAAACTCATCTTT. This gives the protein CACDTRTGGYSTFTGKLIF.

This clone was counted a few times. The TCRdb protein, from a much larger clone, departs from this DNA's translation at residue 3, likely by read error; the protein shown derives from the DNA. The CDR3 spells CAPGETGSCHSYDNVLSGDTPTYTDKLIF. The CDR3 DNA sequence: TGTGCTCCTGGGGAAACGGGGTCCTGTCATTCCTACGATAATGTACTTTCTGGGGATACGCCCACGTACACCGATAAACTCATCTTT. The chain is built from TRDV1 and TRDJ1; 9 bases map to TRDD3. As TCRdb names no J gene, one was assigned here on the basis of a DNA match to germline. Germline lookup yields CDR1 TSWWSYY and CDR2 QGS. The CDR3 is 29 amino acids.

In its sample, this clone was seen a few times. A far bigger clonotype differs at one base, so this is likely a read error. The same CDR3 is also encoded by other DNA sequences in this sample. This rearrangement joins TRDV1 to TRDJ1, with 10 nucleotides matching TRDD3. Assignment of the J gene here rests on matching the DNA to germline, because TCRdb gives none. Germline values: CDR1 TSWWSYY, CDR2 QGS. The CDR3 is made up of 25 amino acids. The V gene end was trimmed by 3 bases and the J gene end by 0 bases; junction bases not matched to a gene: 31. This CDR3 reads CALGEPAFLTRGGVLGDPNTDKLIF. CDR3 nucleotide sequence: TGTGCTCTTGGGGAGCCGGCCTTCCTAACCCGGGGGGGAGTACTGGGGGATCCGAACACCGATAAACTCATCTTT.

Remarks on this clone: The protein that TCRdb holds for this DNA derives from a much larger clone and differs from the translated DNA at residue 10, which likely indicates a read error; the protein shown here is translated from the DNA. The J gene is TRDJ1, the V gene TRDV1; 7 bases map to TRDD2. The CDR3 contains 19 residues. The trim removed 6 bases at V and 0 bases at J, leaving 19 bases unmatched. Germline lookup yields CDR1 TSWWSYY and CDR2 QGS. The CDR3 DNA reads as TGTGCTCTTGGTACCTCTATTCCTACAATGTGGGAGTACACCGATAAACTCATCTTT. Translating gives CALGTSIPTMWEYTDKLIF.

This clone was detected many times. The chain links TRDV2 to TRDJ1; perhaps D is TRDD2 or TRDD3 (6 bases each). Germline-derived CDR1 and CDR2 are GEAIGNYY and EKD. V lost 3 bases, J lost 0 bases, and 31 bases lay in between. The CDR3 length is 21 residues. CDR3 nucleotides: TGTGCCTGTGACCTCCCTTCCCTCCCCCTGGGGATGGGGAGGTACACCGATAAACTCATCTTT. Its translation is CACDLPSLPLGMGRYTDKLIF.

Details on this clone: The translation of this DNA and the TCRdb protein of a much larger clone differ at residue 14, probably owing to a read error; the protein shown here is translated from the DNA. The CDR3 loop reads CACDTVGEAPRTDTLIF. The DNA for the CDR3 is TGTGCCTGTGACACCGTGGGGGAGGCCCCGAGAACCGATACACTCATCTTT. The genes are TRDV2 and TRDJ1, with TRDD3 matching 7 bases. The CDR3 consists of 17 residues. The germline gives CDR1 GEAIGNYY, CDR2 EKD.

Notes on this clone: Since a far larger clone is one base different, this is likely a read error. The sample holds other DNA sequences that translate to the same CDR3. The rearrangement links TRDV1 to TRDJ1; TRDD3 aligns across 7 bases. Trimming took 8 bases from V and 8 from J; bases not matched to a gene: 11. Germline V CDR1 and CDR2: TSWWSYY, QGS. CDR3 length: 13 residues. CDR3 in DNA: TGTGCTCTTCTATTCCCTGGGGGCTCAAAACTCATCTTT. Translation: CALLFPGGSKLIF.

Concerning this clone itself: Only one base separates this from a far larger clonotype, so it likely reflects a read error. Other DNA sequences within the sample encode an identical CDR3. Called V gene: TRDV2; the J gene was not called; the D call TRDD3 from the table was never checked on the DNA. The CDR3 consists of 20 residues. From germline, CDR1 is GEAIGNYY and CDR2 EKD. The CDR3 nucleotides read TGTGCCTGTGACACCGGCCCTACACGTACTGGGCCCCCCGGGACCGATAAACTCATCTTC. Protein sequence: CACDTGPTRTGPPGTDKLIF.

This clone was seen a few times. TCRdb attributes to this sequence the protein of a much larger clone, which differs from the DNA translation at residue 14; a read error is likely, and the protein displayed is translated from the DNA. The J segment was not called; the V segment is TRDV2; TRDD3, the table's D call, was not compared with the DNA. Per the germline V gene, CDR1 is GEAIGNYY and CDR2 is EKD. This CDR3 has 16 residues. CDR3 bases: TGTGCCTGTGACACCGGGGACCCCTGGGACACCCGACAGATATTTTTC. Its protein product is CACDTGDPWDTRQIFF.